Shown below are 15 T cell receptor beta chains from a single sample sequenced in a study of blood T cell repertoires in COVID-19. The repertoire was sequenced with immunoSEQ multiplex PCR; TCRdb's copy has only in-frame clones and lacks some. This repertoire shows 250,000 to 300,000 clones, roughly 88% found once; its top ten account for around 1%. Sequencing was carried out using PBMCs or T cells enriched from blood (not recorded which). The receptors here all came from a woman aged 25 to 39 who had recovered from COVID-19.

J is TRBJ2-3 and V is TRBV5-5, with D tentatively TRBD2 (5 bases). Trimming removed 4 bases from V and 5 bases from J, with 26 bases in between. The CDR3 runs 18 residues. CDR1 SGHKS and CDR2 YYEKEE come from the germline V gene (reference sequence). In nucleotides, the CDR3 is TGTGCCAGCAGCGCAGACCGACCGCGGGTGGACTTTCGAGATACGCAGTATTTT. Translating gives CASSADRPRVDFRDTQYF.

The chain links TRBV7-2 to TRBJ2-1; no reliable D call. V was shortened by 2 bases and J by 4 bases, with 12 bases between the two germline ends. CDR1 SGHTA and CDR2 FQGNSA come from the germline V gene. This CDR3 region has 15 residues. CDR3 bases: TGTGCCAGCAGCTTAATCGCGGTTCTGTACAATGAGCAGTTCTTC. Translated, it gives CASSLIAVLYNEQFF.

The chain carries TRBV27 and TRBJ1-2; D is possibly TRBD1 (6 bases). Trimming stripped 0 bases from V and 8 bases from J, with 16 bases between. Germline V gene lookup returns CDR1 MNHEY and CDR2 SMNVEV (reference sequence). The CDR3 spans 15 residues. DNA for the CDR3: TGTGCCAGCAGTTTATCGGGACAAGGTAGTCGGGGCTACACCTTC. Amino acid sequence: CASSLSGQGSRGYTF.

This chain uses TRBV7-9 with TRBJ1-2; 7 bases match TRBD1. Germline V gene data show CDR1 as SEHNR and CDR2 as FQNEAQ (reference sequence). With 5 bases clipped from V and 14 bases from J, the junction kept 20 bases outside the gene matches. The CDR3 extends over 15 amino acids. In nucleotides, the CDR3 is TGTGCCAGCAGCCGAACCTCCGGGACAGTGAGCTCTCCGACCTTC. Protein sequence: CASSRTSGTVSSPTF.

The genes are TRBV12-1 and TRBJ1-2; TRBD1 is the table's D call and was not checked against the DNA. TRBV12-1 is reported as a pseudogene. The CDR3 loop spans 18 amino acids. CDR3 region: CASSHGYSGGPSVRGYTF. The CDR3 DNA reads as TGTGCCAGCAGCCACGGGTATTCAGGGGGGCCCTCAGTGCGTGGCTACACCTTC.

This chain uses TRBV27 with TRBJ1-1; D may be TRBD1 (5 bases). The CDR3 is 14 residues long. Germline assignment: CDR1 MNHEY and CDR2 SMNVEV (reference sequence). The V gene lost 2 bases and the J gene lost 4 bases, with 11 bases spanning the gap. CDR3 residues: CASSLRGGGTEAFF. The CDR3 DNA sequence: TGTGCCAGCAGTTTACGGGGGGGAGGCACTGAAGCTTTCTTT.

V usage is TRBV24-1 and J usage is TRBJ1-1; 8 bases are a match to TRBD1. Per the germline V gene, CDR1 is KGHDR and CDR2 is SFDVKD. After removal of 6 bases from V and 6 bases from J, the junction contained 8 bases not matched to a gene. This CDR3 comprises 14 residues. For the CDR3, the DNA is TGTGCCACCAGTCAAGGGACAGGTCGGTCTGAAGCTTTCTTT. Its protein product is CATSQGTGRSEAFF.

The chain has TRBV10-2 and TRBJ2-7; D uncertain. The CDR3 spans 14 residues. Trimming stripped 2 bases from V and 1 base from J, with 9 bases between. Germline V lookup: CDR1 WSHSY, CDR2 SAAADI. The CDR3 DNA follows: TGCGCCAGCAGTGAGATCGCCCAGTCCTACGAGCAGTACTTC. This codes for CASSEIAQSYEQYF.

J is TRBJ2-1 and V is TRBV21-1; the table's D gene call, TRBD2, was not cross checked with the DNA. TRBV21-1 is deemed a pseudogene. The CDR3 sequence is 15 residues long. The CDR3 spells CASSKVLGGPNEQFF. CDR3 nucleotide sequence: TGTGCCAGCAGCAAAGTCTTGGGGGGGCCCAATGAGCAGTTCTTC.

The DNA of the CDR3 is TGTGCCAGCAGTCTACGGGGGGGTGAAGCTTTCTTT. This codes for CASSLRGGEAFF. The rearrangement joins TRBV27 to TRBJ1-1; possible D gene TRBD1, 5 bases. This CDR3 contains 12 residues. Deletions cut 5 bases from V and 7 bases from J, with 11 bases between. The germline V gene encodes CDR1 MNHEY and CDR2 SMNVEV (reference sequence).

The chain joins TRBV6-2 or TRBV6-3 to TRBJ1-1; TRBD1 aligns across 9 bases. The V segment lost 5 bases and the J segment 10 bases; nucleotides outside the gene matches: 14. Per the germline V gene, CDR1 is MNHEY and CDR2 is SVGEGT. The CDR3 sequence is 15 residues long. The chain's CDR3 is CASSPPGQGRDGAFF. For the CDR3, the DNA is TGTGCCAGCAGTCCGCCAGGACAGGGGAGGGATGGAGCTTTCTTT.

The rearrangement uses TRBV4-3 and TRBJ2-7, with no clear D. Trimming left V 3 bases short and J 1 base short, with 7 bases between. CDR1 is LGHNA and CDR2 is YSLEER in the germline V gene. The CDR3 runs 13 residues. The CDR3 is CASSQSKSYEQYF. The CDR3 bases are TGCGCCAGCAGCCAGAGTAAGTCCTACGAGCAGTACTTC.

The table lists this clone with a count of one. J is TRBJ1-2 and V is TRBV7-2; D is possibly TRBD1 (5 bases). CDR1 is SGHTA and CDR2 is FQGNSA in the germline V gene. V was shortened by 6 bases and J by 8 bases, with 16 bases between the two germline ends. The CDR3 has 13 amino acids. In DNA, the CDR3 is TGTGCCAGCAGGTACGAGGAGGGGCACGGCTACACCTTC. As protein: CASRYEEGHGYTF.

This sequence joins TRBV2 and TRBJ2-3; weak D call: TRBD2 (5 bases). V lost 4 bases and J 2 bases, leaving 10 bases between the germline ends. This CDR3 spans 14 amino acids. Germline assignment: CDR1 SNHLY and CDR2 FYNNEI. The DNA of the CDR3 is TGTGCCAGCAGTGGAGGGCAGTACACAGATACGCAGTATTTT. Residues: CASSGGQYTDTQYF.

V usage is TRBV5-1 and J usage is TRBJ1-1; 7 nucleotides align to TRBD1. Trimming at V came to 1 base and at J to 3 bases, leaving 9 bases not matched to a gene. Germline CDR1 is SGHRS and CDR2 is YFSETQ. This CDR3 has 16 amino acids. CDR3 nucleotides: TGCGCCAGCAGCTTGAATACAGGGGCGCCGGACACTGAAGCTTTCTTT. As protein: CASSLNTGAPDTEAFF. Drawing the rest from reference TRBV5-1 and TRBJ1-1, the complete variable domain is KAGVTQTPRYLIKTRGQQVTLSCSPISGHRSVSWYQQTPGQGLQFLFEYFSETQRNKGNFPGRFSGRQFSNSRSEMNVSTLELGDSALYLCASSLNTGAPDTEAFFGQGTRLTVV.